One sample yielded the 20 T cell receptor beta chains listed below, sequenced in a study of blood T cell repertoires in COVID-19. Sequencing used immunoSEQ multiplex PCR; TCRdb keeps in-frame clones, though not all of them. The data contain 250,000 or so clones, roughly 87% of them singletons. The material sequenced was PBMCs or T cells enriched from blood (not recorded which). The source is a man aged 30 to 39 who had recovered from COVID-19.

This clone has a single count. The chain has TRBV3-1 (or the pseudogene TRBV3-2) and TRBJ1-5, with D perhaps TRBD1 (5 bases). This CDR3 is 15 amino acids long. With 0 bases removed from V and 2 bases from J, the gap between germline ends came to 8 bases. Germline assignment: CDR1 LGHDT and CDR2 YNNKEL (reference sequence). The CDR3 region has the DNA TGTGCCAGCAGCCAAGATTCGGGGGGCAATCAGCCCCAGCATTTT. As protein: CASSQDSGGNQPQHF.

V usage is TRBV6-5 and J usage is TRBJ1-2; D is perhaps TRBD1 (5 bases). V was clipped by 0 bases and J by 8 bases, with 13 bases between them. The CDR3 contains 14 residues. CDR1 and CDR2 (germline): MNHEY, SVGAGI. The chain's CDR3 is CASSYSPGSVGYTF. CDR3 sequence (DNA): TGTGCCAGCAGTTACTCCCCAGGGTCGGTGGGCTACACCTTC.

V usage is TRBV6-5 and J usage is TRBJ2-2; D is possibly TRBD1 (5 bases). The CDR3 runs 14 residues. The germline V and J ends were trimmed by 2 bases and 5 bases, with 9 bases remaining between them. Per the germline V gene, CDR1 is MNHEY and CDR2 is SVGAGI. The CDR3 loop is CASSYRGRTGELFF. Here the CDR3 DNA reads TGTGCCAGCAGTTACAGGGGCAGGACCGGGGAGCTGTTTTTT.

The chain joins TRBV27 to TRBJ2-6; possibly TRBD1 for D (6 bases). V dropped 6 bases and J dropped 1 base, with 13 bases sitting between them. Germline CDR1 is MNHEY and CDR2 is SMNVEV (reference sequence). The CDR3 runs to 16 residues. Here the CDR3 DNA reads TGTGCCAGCAGCCCTCTCGGACAGTCTGGGGCCAACGTCCTGACTTTC. Translating it yields CASSPLGQSGANVLTF.

The chain is built from TRBV2 and TRBJ2-1; TRBD2 agrees at 8 bases. Germline-derived CDR1 and CDR2 are SNHLY and FYNNEI. This CDR3 is built from 14 residues. Trimming removed 6 bases from V and 9 bases from J; junction bases left unmatched: 10. CDR3 nucleotide sequence: TGTGCCAGCAGGAGAGCGGGGGTGGGGAGTGAGCAGTTCTTC. Translation gives CASRRAGVGSEQFF.

By its share, this clone is medium-sized. The rearrangement joins TRBV6-4 to TRBJ2-3; 10 bases are shared with TRBD1. CDR1 MRHNA and CDR2 SNTAGT come from the germline V gene. The CDR3 covers 14 residues. Trimming at V came to 2 bases and at J to 4 bases, leaving 0 bases not matched to a gene. In nucleotides, the CDR3 is TGTGCCAGCAGTGACGGACAGGGGGCAGATACGCAGTATTTT. It translates to CASSDGQGADTQYF.

The chain carries TRBV6-5 and TRBJ1-4; TRBD1 is a possible D gene (5 bases). The V end lost 9 bases, the J end lost 4 bases, and 12 bases lay between the germline ends. CDR3 length equals 13 residues. The germline gives CDR1 MNHEY, CDR2 SVGAGI. CDR3 residues: CASAGTVNEKLFF. The CDR3 bases are TGTGCCAGTGCCGGGACTGTTAATGAAAAACTGTTTTTT.

The gene calls are TRBV3-1 (or the pseudogene TRBV3-2) and TRBJ2-3; tentatively, D is TRBD2 (5 bases). Trimming left V 0 bases short and J 8 bases short, with 21 bases between. The CDR3 is made up of 17 amino acids. The germline gives CDR1 LGHDT, CDR2 YNNKEL (reference sequence). The CDR3 region is CASSQDLGRRKRGTQYF. Here the CDR3 DNA reads TGTGCCAGCAGCCAAGATCTTGGACGGAGGAAACGTGGTACGCAGTATTTT.

The V gene is TRBV6-5, the J gene TRBJ1-2, with 7 positions matching TRBD1. V lost 8 bases and J lost 2; bases outside the gene matches: 11. The CDR3 runs to 15 residues. From germline, CDR1 is MNHEY and CDR2 SVGAGI. The CDR3 nucleotides are TGTGCCAGCGGGGCTCCGGGACAGAGCAACTATGGCTACACCTTC. Translation: CASGAPGQSNYGYTF.

The chain is built from TRBV2 and TRBJ1-5; 7 bases agree with TRBD1. V shed 4 bases and J 5 bases; nucleotides not matched to a gene: 5. CDR1 and CDR2 from the germline V gene are SNHLY and FYNNEI. This CDR3 is 14 amino acids long. Written as DNA, the CDR3 is TGTGCCAGCAGTGGACAGGGTTCGTATCAGCCCCAGCATTTT. Encoded protein: CASSGQGSYQPQHF.

This chain joins TRBV5-5 and TRBJ2-7, with D tentatively TRBD2 (5 bases). Germline assignment: CDR1 SGHKS and CDR2 YYEKEE (reference sequence). The CDR3 has 15 residues. Trimming removed 0 bases from V and 5 bases from J, with 15 bases in between. CDR3 nucleotides: TGTGCCAGCAGCTTGGTCGGGGAAGAAAGCGACGAGCAGTACTTC. This gives the protein CASSLVGEESDEQYF.

V and J are TRBV7-9 and TRBJ1-4, with 12 bases lining up with TRBD1. After removal of 5 bases from V and 2 bases from J, the junction contained 15 bases not matched to a gene. The CDR3 is 20 amino acids. Germline values: CDR1 SEHNR, CDR2 FQNEAQ (reference sequence). The CDR3 DNA reads as TGTGCCAGCAGCAATAGATTGTCCCGGGACAGGGGGCGGACTAATGAAAAACTGTTTTTT. Translating it yields CASSNRLSRDRGRTNEKLFF.

This clone was observed once. The V call is TRBV18, the J call TRBJ2-7; 11 bases map to TRBD2. The junction had 7 bases not matched to a gene; V was cut back by 3 bases and J by 6 bases. Germline CDR1 and CDR2: KGHSH and LQKENI. The CDR3 spans 15 residues. The CDR3 sequence is CASSPIRLAGSEQYF. DNA for the CDR3: TGTGCCAGCTCACCCATCAGACTAGCGGGATCCGAGCAGTACTTC.

The V call is TRBV28, the J call TRBJ2-5, with D maybe TRBD1 (5 bases). The V gene's germline CDR1 is MDHEN and CDR2 SYDVKM. The CDR3 sequence is 14 residues long. Deletions cut 3 bases from V and 5 bases from J, with 13 bases between. This CDR3 reads CASSLRQKVETQYF. CDR3 nucleotides: TGTGCCAGCAGTTTGAGACAGAAAGTGGAGACCCAGTACTTC.

This clone was observed a few times. The chain carries TRBV10-1 and TRBJ1-3; a possible D gene is TRBD1 (6 bases). Between the trimmed V and J ends, which lost 4 bases and 3 bases, there was a span of 13 bases. Germline V gives CDR1 WNHNN, CDR2 SYGVQD (reference sequence). The length of the CDR3 is 15 residues. In DNA form, the CDR3 reads TGCGCCAGCAGTGGGTACAGGGATCTTGGAAACACCATATATTTT. This encodes CASSGYRDLGNTIYF.

V is TRBV9 and J is TRBJ2-7, with TRBD2 matching over 7 bases. Germline CDR1 SGDLS, CDR2 YYNGEE. The CDR3 extends over 16 amino acids. J gave up 1 base and V 4 bases, and 11 bases lay outside the gene matches. The CDR3 loop reads CASSPRGAGSSYEQYF. The CDR3 DNA reads TGTGCCAGCAGCCCTCGGGGAGCGGGGAGTTCCTACGAGCAGTACTTC.

This sequence joins TRBV9 and TRBJ1-3, with 7 nucleotides matching TRBD1. CDR3 length equals 16 residues. J lost 4 bases, V lost 4 bases, and 11 bases had no gene match. Per germline, CDR1 SGDLS and CDR2 YYNGEE. The CDR3 DNA reads as TGTGCCAGCAGCCCAGATACAGGGGTTCAAGGAAACACCATATATTTT. Protein: CASSPDTGVQGNTIYF.

V is TRBV5-6 and J is TRBJ2-1, with D possibly TRBD2 on 5 matching bases. Germline CDR1 SGHDT, CDR2 YYEEEE. This CDR3 is 15 amino acids long. Trimming removed 1 base from V and 6 bases from J, with 14 bases in between. The CDR3 region is CASSLYSGGFNEQFF. Written as DNA, the CDR3 is TGTGCCAGCAGCTTGTACAGTGGAGGTTTCAATGAGCAGTTCTTC.

The rearrangement links TRBV19 to TRBJ1-5; possibly TRBD1 for D (5 bases). Trimming shortened V by 10 bases and J by 0 bases, and 16 bases separated the two germline ends. The V gene's germline CDR1 is LNHDA and CDR2 SQIVND (reference sequence). The CDR3 is made up of 15 amino acids. As DNA, the CDR3 is TGTGCCACCGGACACGGAAAAGATAGCAATCAGCCCCAGCATTTT. This sequence encodes CATGHGKDSNQPQHF.

CDR3 in DNA: TGTGCCAGCAGCCTCAGATTTCAAGAGCAGTTCTTC. Residues: CASSLRFQEQFF. The chain has TRBV7-2 and TRBJ2-1; D not certain. Germline CDR1 reads SGHTA; CDR2 reads FQGNSA. This CDR3 has 12 amino acids. The V gene lost 5 bases and the J gene lost 10 bases, with 12 bases spanning the gap.